This entry describes one TCR beta chain. Its cognate antigen is unknown. The PCR contained 60 Vbeta and 13 Jbeta primers. Only in-frame clones appear in the TCRdb table, and some are missing; sequencing was by immunoSEQ multiplex PCR. The table includes 90,000 to 150,000 clones, around three quarters detected once. The sample belongs to a study of cytomegalovirus exposure and HLA in healthy donors. Whole-study context: Earlier, approximately 190 million T cells were analyzed, and about 100 million unique TCR beta sequences were found among them.

The CDR3 is made up of 14 amino acids. Germline assignment: CDR1 MNHNY and CDR2 SVGAGI (reference sequence). V was pared by 6 bases and J by 5 bases, with 14 bases between. General study points: Earlier analysis yielded a pattern in which most TCR beta V segments were productive about 87% or about 30% of the time. Some V segments, TRBV6-2 and TRBV6-3 among them, were indistinguishable and were therefore excluded.

This receptor was obtained from a woman aged 25 to 45 in good health and CMV-seropositive. Sequences were obtained from PBMCs. The V gene is TRBV6-6, the J gene TRBJ1-5, with D perhaps matching TRBD1 (6 bases). The DNA for the CDR3 is TGTGCCAGCAGCCTGGACAGTTTGGATCAGCCCCAGCATTTT. Its translation: CASSLDSLDQPQHF.